This entry is about one T cell receptor beta chain. The antigen is unknown. The authors deemed Graves' hyperthyroidism stable absent ophthalmopathy progression within 18 months. Germline V lookup: CDR1 SGDLS, CDR2 YYNGEE. The CDR3 runs to 17 residues. The junction had 13 bases not matched to a gene; V was cut back by 3 bases and J by 4 bases. The data belong to a study of T cells in Graves' hyperthyroidism and ophthalmopathy. General study points: Most thyroid-expanded clonotypes above 0.001 were also found in blood.

Amplified TCR beta CDR3 regions came from RNA transcripts. HTBI primers drove first-round RT-PCR of the TCR CDR3. MiXCR, run by TCRdb on the multiplex PCR reads, gives a single entry per CDR3 protein. This sample has roughly 580,000 distinct CDR3 sequences, with roughly 46% found just once. This sequence joins TRBV9 and TRBJ1-3; TRBD1 aligns across 7 bases. Sequences were obtained from peripheral blood or thyroid tissue (not recorded which). The clonotype originates from a woman aged 18-29 years with Graves' hyperthyroidism. CDR3 region: CASSGRDSFLPGNTIYF. In DNA form, the CDR3 reads TGTGCCAGCAGCGGCCGGGACAGTTTTCTACCCGGAAACACCATATATTTT.